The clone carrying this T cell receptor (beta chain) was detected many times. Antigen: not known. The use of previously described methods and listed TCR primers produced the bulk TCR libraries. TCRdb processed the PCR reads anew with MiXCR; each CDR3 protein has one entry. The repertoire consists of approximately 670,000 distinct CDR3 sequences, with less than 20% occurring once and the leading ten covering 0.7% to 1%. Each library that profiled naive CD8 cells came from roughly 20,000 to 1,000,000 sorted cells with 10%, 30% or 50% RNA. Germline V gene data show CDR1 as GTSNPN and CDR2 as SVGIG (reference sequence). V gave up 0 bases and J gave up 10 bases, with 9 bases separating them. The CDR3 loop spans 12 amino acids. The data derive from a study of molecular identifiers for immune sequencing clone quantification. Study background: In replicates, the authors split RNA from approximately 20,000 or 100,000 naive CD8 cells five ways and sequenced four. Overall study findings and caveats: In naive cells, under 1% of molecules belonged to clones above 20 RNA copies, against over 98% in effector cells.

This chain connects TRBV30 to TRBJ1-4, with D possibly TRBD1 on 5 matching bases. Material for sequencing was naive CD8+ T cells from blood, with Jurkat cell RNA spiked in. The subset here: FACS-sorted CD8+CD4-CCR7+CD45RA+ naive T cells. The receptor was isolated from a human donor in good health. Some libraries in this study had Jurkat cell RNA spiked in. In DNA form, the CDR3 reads TGTGCCTGGAGTGTAACGGGGGTAAAACTGTTTTTT. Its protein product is CAWSVTGVKLFF.